The clone carrying this T cell receptor beta chain was seen only a few times. The antigen remains undetermined. This record comes from a study of cytomegalovirus exposure and HLA in healthy donors. General study results and limits: Rarity marked most TCR sequences, yet some public TCRs occurred in many donors. Cytomegalovirus status, reportedly, was diagnosed with high specificity and sensitivity by the classifier. A list of roughly 180 TCR beta chains associated with cytomegalovirus was given. V- and J-gene trimming of TCR beta was linked (in a later analysis) to a missense DCLRE1C variant.

Germline V gene lookup returns CDR1 WSHSY and CDR2 SAAADI. The CDR3 has 15 amino acids. V shed 4 bases, J shed 0 bases, and the junction held 2 bases outside the gene matches. PCR primers comprised 60 Vbeta and 13 Jbeta primers. The method was immunoSEQ multiplex PCR; TCRdb's version includes in-frame clones alone and lacks a portion of them. The sample comprises 150,000 to 170,000 clones, about 75% of which are singletons, and under 1.5% rests with the top ten. The sample comprised PBMCs. The receptor was isolated from a man between 18 and 35 years old in good health and CMV-seronegative. The rearrangement uses TRBV10-2 and TRBJ2-4; 8 positions agree with TRBD2. The CDR3, as DNA: TGCGCCAGCAGTGCGGGGGGGGTAGCCAAAAACATTCAGTACTTC. As protein: CASSAGGVAKNIQYF.